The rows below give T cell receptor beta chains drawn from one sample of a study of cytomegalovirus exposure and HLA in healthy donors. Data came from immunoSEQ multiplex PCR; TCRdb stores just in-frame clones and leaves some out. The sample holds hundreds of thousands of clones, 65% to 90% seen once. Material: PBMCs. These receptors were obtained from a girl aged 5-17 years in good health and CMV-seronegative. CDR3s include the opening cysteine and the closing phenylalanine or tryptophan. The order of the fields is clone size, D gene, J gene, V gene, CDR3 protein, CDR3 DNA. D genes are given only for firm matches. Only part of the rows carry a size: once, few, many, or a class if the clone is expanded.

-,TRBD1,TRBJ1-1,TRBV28,CASSLNRGGTNTEAFF,TGTGCCAGCAGTTTAAACAGGGGAGGAACGAACACTGAAGCTTTCTTT
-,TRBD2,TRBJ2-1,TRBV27,CASSPSGYYNEQFF,TGTGCCAGCAGTCCTAGCGGGTACTACAATGAGCAGTTCTTC
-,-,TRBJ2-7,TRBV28,CASGGGPEREYF,TGTGCCAGCGGGGGGGGGCCGGAGAGGGAGTACTTC
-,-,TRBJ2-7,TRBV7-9,CASSSPRGGAQFPSDEQYF,TGTGCCAGCAGCTCCCCCCGAGGGGGAGCGCAATTCCCGTCCGACGAGCAGTACTTC
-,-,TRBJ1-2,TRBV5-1,CASSFGSGGANYGYTF,TGCGCCAGCAGCTTTGGGAGCGGGGGAGCTAACTATGGCTACACCTTC
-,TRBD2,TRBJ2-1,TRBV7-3,CASSLRAGGSNNEQFF,TGTGCCAGCAGCTTACGGGCGGGGGGGTCCAACAATGAGCAGTTCTTC
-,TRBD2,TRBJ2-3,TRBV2,CASSGGGTSGSTDTQYF,TGTGCCAGCAGCGGGGGCGGGACTAGCGGTAGCACAGATACGCAGTATTTT
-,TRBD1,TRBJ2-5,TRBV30,CAWSTGGLGETQYF,TGTGCCTGGAGCACAGGGGGCTTGGGAGAGACCCAGTACTTC
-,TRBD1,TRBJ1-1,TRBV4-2,CASSQDSQGARTEAFF,TGTGCCAGCAGCCAAGATTCCCAGGGGGCGCGAACTGAAGCTTTCTTT
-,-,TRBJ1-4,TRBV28,CASSLEKNEKLFF,TGTGCCAGCAGTTTGGAGAAGAATGAAAAACTGTTTTTT
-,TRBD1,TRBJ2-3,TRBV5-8,CASPGQGHLRDTQYF,TGTGCCAGCCCGGGACAGGGGCATTTAAGAGATACGCAGTATTTT
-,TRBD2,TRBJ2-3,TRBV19,CASRRESVSDTQYF,TGTGCCAGTCGGCGGGAGTCGGTGTCAGATACGCAGTATTTT
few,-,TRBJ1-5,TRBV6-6,CASIPQGREDQPQHF,TGTGCCAGCATCCCCCAGGGCAGGGAGGACCAGCCCCAGCATTTT